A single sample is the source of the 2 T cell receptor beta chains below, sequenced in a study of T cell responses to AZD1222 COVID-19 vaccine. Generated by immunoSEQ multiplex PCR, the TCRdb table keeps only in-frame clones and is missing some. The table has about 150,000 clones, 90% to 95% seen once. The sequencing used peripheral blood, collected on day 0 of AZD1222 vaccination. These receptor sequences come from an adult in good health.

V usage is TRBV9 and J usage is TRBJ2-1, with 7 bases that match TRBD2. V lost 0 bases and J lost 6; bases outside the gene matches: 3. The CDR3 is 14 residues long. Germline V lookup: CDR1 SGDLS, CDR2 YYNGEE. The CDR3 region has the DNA TGTGCCAGCAGCGTAGCGAGCGGGGTCAATGAGCAGTTCTTC. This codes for CASSVASGVNEQFF. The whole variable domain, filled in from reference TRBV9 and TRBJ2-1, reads DSGVTQTPKHLITATGQRVTLRCSPRSGDLSVYWYQQSLDQGLQFLIQYYNGEERAKGNILERFSAQQFPDLHSELNLSSLELGDSALYFCASSVASGVNEQFFGPGTRLTVL.

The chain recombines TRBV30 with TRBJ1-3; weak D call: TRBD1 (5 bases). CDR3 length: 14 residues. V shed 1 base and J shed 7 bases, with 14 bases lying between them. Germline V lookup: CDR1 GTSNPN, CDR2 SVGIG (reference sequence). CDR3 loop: CAWSATGLGNTIYF. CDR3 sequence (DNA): TGTGCCTGGAGTGCCACAGGCCTGGGGAACACCATATATTTT.